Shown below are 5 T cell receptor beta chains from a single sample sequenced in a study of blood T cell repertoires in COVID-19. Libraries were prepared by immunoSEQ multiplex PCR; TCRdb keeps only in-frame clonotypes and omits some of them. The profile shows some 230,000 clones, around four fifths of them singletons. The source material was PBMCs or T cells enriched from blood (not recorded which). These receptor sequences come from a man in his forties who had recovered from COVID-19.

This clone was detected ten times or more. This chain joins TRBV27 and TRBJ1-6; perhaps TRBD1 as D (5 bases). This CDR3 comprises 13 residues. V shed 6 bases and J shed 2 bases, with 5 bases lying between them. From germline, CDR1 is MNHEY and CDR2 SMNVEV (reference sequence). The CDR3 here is CASRGPYNSPLHF. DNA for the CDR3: TGTGCCAGCAGGGGGCCCTATAATTCACCCCTCCACTTT.

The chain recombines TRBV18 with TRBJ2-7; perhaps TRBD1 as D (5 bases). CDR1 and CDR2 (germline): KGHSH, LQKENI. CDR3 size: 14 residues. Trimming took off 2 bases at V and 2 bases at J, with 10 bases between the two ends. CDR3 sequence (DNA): TGTGCCAGCTCACCATCCAGGGAAACCTACGAGCAGTACTTC. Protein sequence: CASSPSRETYEQYF.

The CDR3 coding sequence is TGTGCCAGCAGTCACAGGGGGGCTGAAGCTTTCTTT. Protein sequence: CASSHRGAEAFF. V and J are TRBV6-5 and TRBJ1-1, with 8 bases that match TRBD1. CDR1 and CDR2 (germline): MNHEY, SVGAGI. V was clipped by 5 bases and J by 6 bases; unmatched bases: 2. The CDR3 extends over 12 amino acids.

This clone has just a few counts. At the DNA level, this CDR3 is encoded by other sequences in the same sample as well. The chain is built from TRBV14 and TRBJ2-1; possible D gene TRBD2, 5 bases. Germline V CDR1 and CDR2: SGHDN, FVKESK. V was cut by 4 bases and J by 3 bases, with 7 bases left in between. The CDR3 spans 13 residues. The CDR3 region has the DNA TGTGCCAGCAGCCCACGGGACTACAATGAGCAGTTCTTC. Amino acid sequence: CASSPRDYNEQFF.

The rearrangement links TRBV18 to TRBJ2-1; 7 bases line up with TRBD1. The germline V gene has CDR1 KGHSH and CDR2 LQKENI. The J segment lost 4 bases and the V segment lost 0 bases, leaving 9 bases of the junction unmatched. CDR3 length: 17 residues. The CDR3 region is CASSPPNRGIIYNEQFF. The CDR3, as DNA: TGTGCCAGCTCACCACCGAACAGGGGAATCATTTACAATGAGCAGTTCTTC.